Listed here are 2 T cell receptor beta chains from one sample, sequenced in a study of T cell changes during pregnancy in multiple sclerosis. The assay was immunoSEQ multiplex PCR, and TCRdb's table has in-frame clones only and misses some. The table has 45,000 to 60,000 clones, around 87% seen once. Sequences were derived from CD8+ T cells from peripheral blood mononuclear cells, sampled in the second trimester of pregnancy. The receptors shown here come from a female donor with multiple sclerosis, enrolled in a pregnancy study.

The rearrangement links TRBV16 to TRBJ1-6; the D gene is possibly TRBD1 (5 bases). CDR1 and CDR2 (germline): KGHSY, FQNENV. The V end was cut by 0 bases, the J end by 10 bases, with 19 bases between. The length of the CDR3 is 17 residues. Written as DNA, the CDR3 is TGTGCCAGCAGCCAATCCACGGACAACATATCAGTATCACCCCTCCACTTT. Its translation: CASSQSTDNISVSPLHF.

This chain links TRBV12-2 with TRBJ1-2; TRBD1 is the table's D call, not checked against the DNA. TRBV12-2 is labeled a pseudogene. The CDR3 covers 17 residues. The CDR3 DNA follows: TGTGCAAGTCGCTTAGCGTTTCACGGCAGGGTGGGCTATGGCTACACCTTC. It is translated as CASRLAFHGRVGYGYTF.